Listed below are T cell receptor beta chains from one sample, sequenced in a study of shared clonotypes between healthy human individuals. This table comes from immunoSEQ multiplex PCR, and its TCRdb copy is limited to in-frame clones, with some not included. This sample has 600,000 or so clones, with 85% to 95% found just once. Material: naive CD8+ T cells sorted from blood. The receptors were sampled from a woman in her twenties or thirties in good health. Both conserved end residues are part of each CDR3. The D gene is left open where the match is weak. A clone size is listed for some rows: how often the clone was seen (once, few, many), or a class if it is expanded.

j_call d_call v_call cdr3_length clone_size cdr3_nt cdr3_aa
TRBJ2-7 NA TRBV4-1 15 NA TGCGCCAGCAGCCAACGTGAAGGAGTGCCCTACGAGCAGTACTTC CASSQREGVPYEQYF
TRBJ2-1 TRBD2 TRBV9 15 NA TGTGCCAGCAGCGTAGAAGCTAGCGGGAGCCTCGAGCAGTTCTTC CASSVEASGSLEQFF
TRBJ1-5 NA TRBV6-6 16 NA TGTGCCAGCAGTTACACGGGGACGGCTAACAATCAGCCCCAGCATTTT CASSYTGTANNQPQHF
TRBJ1-5 NA TRBV27 13 NA TGTGCCAGCAGTTTATCCGGCAATCAGCCCCAGCATTTT CASSLSGNQPQHF
TRBJ1-3 NA TRBV5-6 17 NA TGTGCCAGCAGCTTGGCCGCCCGGCAGGCCCTAAGAAACACCATATATTTT CASSLAARQALRNTIYF
TRBJ1-1 NA TRBV10-1 14 NA TGCGCCAGCAGTGAGTACAGGAGGAACACTGAAGCTTTCTTT CASSEYRRNTEAFF
TRBJ1-1 NA TRBV19 15 NA TGTGCCAGTAGCTTCTATGGGGGGTACAGCACTGAAGCTTTCTTT CASSFYGGYSTEAFF
TRBJ2-7 NA TRBV27 14 few TGTGCCAGCAGCGTGCGGATCGTCCCCCACGAGCAGTACTTC CASSVRIVPHEQYF
TRBJ2-7 NA TRBV6-1 14 NA TGTGCCAGCAGTGAAGCGGGAGGTCTTTACGAGCAGTACTTC CASSEAGGLYEQYF
TRBJ2-7 TRBD2 TRBV7-9 13 NA TGTGCCAGCAGCCCACCGGGGGGGTTGGAGCAGTACTTC CASSPPGGLEQYF
TRBJ2-7 NA TRBV6-6 14 NA TGTGCCAGCAGTTACTCGGGGGCTGGCTACGAGCAGTACTTC CASSYSGAGYEQYF
TRBJ1-2 TRBD1 TRBV28 16 NA TGTGCCAGCAGTTTATTGCGGGGACAGGGGGCACATGGCTACACCTTC CASSLLRGQGAHGYTF
TRBJ2-2 TRBD2 TRBV4-1 21 NA TGCGCCAGCAGCCAAGAAAAGATTACGGGGACTAGCGAGACTTACACCGGGGAGCTGTTTTTT CASSQEKITGTSETYTGELFF
TRBJ2-7 NA TRBV2 12 NA TGTGCCCTTTGGGACGACAACTACGAGCAGTACTTC CALWDDNYEQYF
TRBJ2-7 NA TRBV7-6 15 NA TGTGCCAGCAGCACCGAGGCAGGGCTCTCCTACGAGCAGTACTTC CASSTEAGLSYEQYF
TRBJ2-7 NA TRBV7-3 13 NA TGTGCCAGCAGCTCTCCGACGAGCTACGAGCAGTACTTC CASSSPTSYEQYF
TRBJ2-7 NA TRBV14 14 NA TGTGCCAGCAGAACAACCGGGGGACCCTACGAGCAGTACTTC CASRTTGGPYEQYF
TRBJ2-3 TRBD1 TRBV7-8 14 NA TGTGCCAGCACCCGACAGGGAGGCACAGATACGCAGTATTTT CASTRQGGTDTQYF
TRBJ2-7 NA TRBV2 13 NA TGTGCCAGCAGTGACTTGGCGGAACGCGAGCAGTACTTC CASSDLAEREQYF
TRBJ2-7 TRBD1 TRBV27 15 NA TGTGCCAGCAGTTTACATCTGGCGACAGGGGGGGAGCAGTACTTC CASSLHLATGGEQYF
TRBJ2-7 TRBD2 TRBV27 15 NA TGTGCCAGCAGTTCTGGGACTAGCGGGAGCTACGAGCAGTACTTC CASSSGTSGSYEQYF
TRBJ1-2 NA TRBV28 16 NA TGTGCCAGCAGTTTTGTGGAAGCGCCTCTTCACTATGGCTACACCTTC CASSFVEAPLHYGYTF
TRBJ1-1 NA TRBV28 12 NA TGTGCCAGCAGTTTTGGTGACACTGAAGCTTTCTTT CASSFGDTEAFF
TRBJ2-7 NA TRBV19 15 NA TGTGCCAGTAGTACGAATTTTAGGGGGTACTACGAGCAGTACTTC CASSTNFRGYYEQYF
TRBJ1-1 TRBD1 TRBV4-1 14 NA TGCGCCAGCAGCCAAGAAAACAGGGGGGTCGTCGCTTTCTTT CASSQENRGVVAFF
TRBJ2-2 NA TRBV7-8 13 NA TGTGCCAGCAGCTTAAAAGGGTACGGGGAGCTGTTTTTT CASSLKGYGELFF
TRBJ1-3 NA TRBV6-5 14 NA TGTGCCAGCAGTTACTCCCGGGGGACGGACACCATATATTTT CASSYSRGTDTIYF
TRBJ1-1 NA TRBV5-1 16 NA TGCGCCAGCAGCTTGAAACCCAGGGTCATGAACACTGAAGCTTTCTTT CASSLKPRVMNTEAFF
TRBJ2-7 TRBD1 TRBV28 16 NA TGTGCCAGCAGTGCCCTGCCGGGACAGGGGAAGGTCGGGCAGTACTTC CASSALPGQGKVGQYF
TRBJ2-2 NA TRBV11-2 15 NA TGTGCCAGCAGCCGGGGGGCCGCGAACACCGGGGAGCTGTTTTTT CASSRGAANTGELFF
TRBJ2-2 NA TRBV4-1 16 NA TGCGCCAGCAGCCAGGGCCCTGTCGGAAACACCGGGGAGCTGTTTTTT CASSQGPVGNTGELFF
TRBJ2-3 TRBD2 TRBV10-3 16 NA TGTGCCATCAGTGAATCGACTAGCGGGAGGTCAGATACGCAGTATTTT CAISESTSGRSDTQYF
TRBJ2-7 TRBD2 TRBV10-3 14 NA TGTGCCATCAGTGCAAGCGGGGCCCCCTACGAGCAGTACTTC CAISASGAPYEQYF
TRBJ2-1 TRBD2 TRBV7-2 13 NA TGTGCCAGCACACTAGCGGGAGCTTATGAGCAGTTCTTC CASTLAGAYEQFF
TRBJ2-7 NA TRBV5-8 13 once TGTGCCAGCAGCTTCAGTCTCGGGTACGAGCAGTACTTC CASSFSLGYEQYF
TRBJ1-1 NA TRBV7-8 14 NA TGTGCCAGCAGCTTAGTATGGGGGGACACTGAAGCTTTCTTT CASSLVWGDTEAFF
TRBJ2-7 NA TRBV5-5 13 NA TGTGCCAGCAGCTTGTATGCCTCTTACGAGCAGTACTTC CASSLYASYEQYF
TRBJ2-2 TRBD1 TRBV11-2 12 once TGTGCCAGCAGCCAGGGGGCCGGGGAGCTGTTTTTT CASSQGAGELFF
TRBJ2-7 NA TRBV9 13 NA TGTGCCAGCAGCGTAGTTCCCTCCTACGAGCAGTACTTC CASSVVPSYEQYF
TRBJ2-7 TRBD1 TRBV23-1 18 NA TGCGCCAGCAGTCAATCGGAGACCCCCCCGGACAGGGCCTACGAGCAGTACTTC CASSQSETPPDRAYEQYF
TRBJ2-7 TRBD2 TRBV7-9 15 NA TGTGCCAGCAGCTTATTTAGCGGGAGCTTAGACGAGCAGTACTTC CASSLFSGSLDEQYF
TRBJ2-7 TRBD1 TRBV6-6 14 few TGTGCCAGCAGCGCCTCGGACAGGCTCTACGAGCAGTACTTC CASSASDRLYEQYF
TRBJ2-7 TRBD2 TRBV5-6 16 NA TGTGCCAGCAGCTCGTCCGGGACTAGTCTCTCCTACGAGCAGTACTTC CASSSSGTSLSYEQYF